Shown below are 3 T cell receptor beta chains from a single sample sequenced in a study of CD4 T cell repertoires in COVID-19. Libraries were prepared by immunoSEQ multiplex PCR; TCRdb keeps only in-frame clonotypes and omits some of them. The data hold approximately 75,000 clones, with 80% to 90% observed a single time. The specimen was CD4+ T cells from peripheral blood, collected after recovery from COVID-19. The receptors derive from a human donor who had COVID-19.

The gene calls are TRBV6-5 and TRBJ1-3; no firm D call. Trimming left V 6 bases short and J 0 bases short, with 9 bases between. From germline, CDR1 is MNHEY and CDR2 SVGAGI. This CDR3 has 14 residues. CDR3: CASRILYSGNTIYF. CDR3 in DNA: TGTGCCAGCAGGATTTTATACTCTGGAAACACCATATATTTT.

The rearrangement joins TRBV11-2 to TRBJ2-7, with 9 bases lining up with TRBD1. Germline loops: CDR1 SGHAT, CDR2 FQNNGV. The CDR3 has 15 residues. J gave up 2 bases and V 5 bases, and 7 bases lay outside the gene matches. The CDR3 here is CASSMDRGDPYEQYF. CDR3 nucleotide sequence: TGTGCCAGCAGCATGGACAGGGGTGATCCCTACGAGCAGTACTTC.

The gene calls are TRBV18 and TRBJ1-1; D possibly corresponds to TRBD1 (5 bases). Trimming left V 0 bases short and J 7 bases short, with 15 bases between. The CDR3 is made up of 15 amino acids. The V gene's germline CDR1 is KGHSH and CDR2 LQKENI. The CDR3 loop is CASSPPNRQKGEAFF. The CDR3 bases are TGTGCCAGCTCACCACCTAACCGACAGAAGGGTGAAGCTTTCTTT.